These T cell receptor beta chains were read from a single sample in a study of blood T cell repertoires in COVID-19. Sequencing was performed with immunoSEQ multiplex PCR; in TCRdb, only in-frame clones are kept and a portion is missing. Among 88,000 or so clones listed, around 89% were seen once. Sequencing was done on a sample of PBMCs or T cells enriched from blood (not recorded which). The receptors derive from a woman aged 45-65 years with acute COVID-19. CDR3s include the opening cysteine and the closing phenylalanine or tryptophan. The order of the fields is CDR3 protein, CDR3 DNA, J gene, V gene, clone size, D gene. D genes are given only for firm matches. Size is stated for part of the rows, as once, few or many counts, or as a class when the clone is expanded.

CDR3: CASSEGLGADTQYF
DNA: TGTGCCAGTAGTGAAGGACTAGGCGCAGATACGCAGTATTTT
J: TRBJ2-3
V: TRBV19
size: .
D: TRBD2

CDR3: CAWTRTSSNTGELFF
DNA: TGTGCCTGGACCCGTACGAGTTCGAACACCGGGGAGCTGTTTTTT
J: TRBJ2-2
V: TRBV30
size: once
D: .

CDR3: CASSLRKQRHTGELFF
DNA: TGTGCCAGCAGTTTAAGAAAACAGAGACACACCGGGGAGCTGTTTTTT
J: TRBJ2-2
V: TRBV27
size: .
D: .

CDR3: CASSFGQADSYEQYF
DNA: TGTGCCAGCAGCTTCGGACAGGCTGACTCCTACGAGCAGTACTTC
J: TRBJ2-7
V: TRBV5-8
size: .
D: TRBD1

CDR3: CASSLGGSPAYEQYF
DNA: TGTGCCAGCAGCCTGGGGGGATCCCCTGCCTACGAGCAGTACTTC
J: TRBJ2-7
V: TRBV7-6
size: .
D: .

CDR3: CVLATLEETQYF
DNA: TGCGTCTTAGCGACGCTAGAAGAGACCCAGTACTTC
J: TRBJ2-5
V: TRBV10-1
size: .
D: .

CDR3: CSVMGLASYEQYF
DNA: TGCAGCGTTATGGGACTAGCTTCCTACGAGCAGTACTTC
J: TRBJ2-7
V: TRBV29-1
size: .
D: TRBD2

CDR3: CATSRDVGAGTGELFF
DNA: TGTGCCACCAGCAGAGATGTGGGGGCGGGCACCGGGGAGCTGTTTTTT
J: TRBJ2-2
V: TRBV15
size: .
D: .

CDR3: CASSPWTSGRNEQFF
DNA: TGTGCCAGCAGTCCATGGACTAGCGGGAGGAATGAGCAGTTCTTC
J: TRBJ2-1
V: TRBV27
size: .
D: TRBD2

CDR3: CASSLRGTSGSSYNEQFF
DNA: TGTGCCAGCAGCCTGAGGGGGACTAGCGGCAGCTCCTACAATGAGCAGTTCTTC
J: TRBJ2-1
V: TRBV13
size: .
D: TRBD2

CDR3: CASSLVGGGTDTQYF
DNA: TGTGCCAGCAGCTTAGTAGGGGGGGGCACAGATACGCAGTATTTT
J: TRBJ2-3
V: TRBV7-2
size: .
D: .

CDR3: CASSYLGRSPVEQYF
DNA: TGTGCCAGCAGTTACCTCGGGAGGTCCCCCGTGGAGCAGTACTTC
J: TRBJ2-7
V: TRBV6-5
size: .
D: TRBD2

CDR3: CASSIRQGGDEQFF
DNA: TGTGCCAGCAGTATCCGACAGGGAGGAGATGAGCAGTTCTTC
J: TRBJ2-1
V: TRBV6-5
size: .
D: .

CDR3: CASSHLVGSDNEQFF
DNA: TGTGCCAGCAGCCACCTTGTCGGGAGTGACAATGAGCAGTTCTTC
J: TRBJ2-1
V: TRBV3-1/TRBV3-2
size: .
D: .

CDR3: CASSLVAGQAYEQYF
DNA: TGCGCCAGCAGCTTGGTGGCAGGGCAGGCCTACGAGCAGTACTTC
J: TRBJ2-7
V: TRBV5-1
size: .
D: .

CDR3: CASSTTSGRANEQFF
DNA: TGTGCCAGTAGTACGACTAGCGGGAGGGCAAATGAGCAGTTCTTC
J: TRBJ2-1
V: TRBV19
size: .
D: TRBD2

CDR3: CASSYSRQGTRFSNQPQHF
DNA: TGTGCCAGCAGTTACTCGAGACAGGGCACCAGATTTAGCAATCAGCCCCAGCATTTT
J: TRBJ1-5
V: TRBV6-2/TRBV6-3
size: few
D: TRBD1

CDR3: CASSLSSGPTYEQYF
DNA: TGTGCCAGCAGCTTAAGTAGCGGACCCACCTACGAGCAGTACTTC
J: TRBJ2-7
V: TRBV7-3
size: .
D: .

CDR3: CASGFYLPGTALEQYF
DNA: TGTGCTAGTGGTTTCTACCTCCCCGGGACAGCCCTCGAGCAGTACTTC
J: TRBJ2-7
V: TRBV12-5
size: .
D: TRBD1

CDR3: CASSFAGGSVYEQYF
DNA: TGTGCCAGCAGCTTCGCAGGGGGAAGCGTCTACGAGCAGTACTTC
J: TRBJ2-7
V: TRBV5-8
size: .
D: TRBD1

CDR3: CASSSAGPRSHEQFF
DNA: TGTGCCAGCAGCTCAGCGGGACCCCGATCCCATGAGCAGTTCTTC
J: TRBJ2-1
V: TRBV5-4
size: .
D: TRBD2

CDR3: CASSQDTGNWYGYTF
DNA: TGTGCCAGCAGCCAAGATACGGGTAATTGGTATGGCTACACCTTC
J: TRBJ1-2
V: TRBV4-2
size: .
D: .

CDR3: CSVVATGYNEQFF
DNA: TGCAGCGTTGTCGCGACAGGGTACAATGAGCAGTTCTTC
J: TRBJ2-1
V: TRBV29-1
size: many
D: TRBD1

CDR3: CASSPSTGQGSHDKLFF
DNA: TGTGCCAGCAGCCCTTCCACCGGACAGGGGTCCCATGATAAACTGTTTTTT
J: TRBJ1-4
V: TRBV9
size: .
D: TRBD1

CDR3: CASSLARTGLIAEAFF
DNA: TGTGCCAGCAGCTTAGCACGGACAGGGTTGATCGCTGAAGCTTTCTTT
J: TRBJ1-1
V: TRBV11-3
size: .
D: TRBD1

CDR3: CASSLGGLQFDTQYF
DNA: TGTGCCAGCAGCTTAGGTGGACTTCAGTTCGATACGCAGTATTTT
J: TRBJ2-3
V: TRBV7-2
size: .
D: .

CDR3: CASSIQGSYEQYF
DNA: TGTGCCAGCAGTATACAGGGTTCCTACGAGCAGTACTTC
J: TRBJ2-7
V: TRBV2
size: .
D: .

CDR3: CASSLGSSYNEQFF
DNA: TGTGCCAGCAGTTTAGGGAGCTCCTACAATGAGCAGTTCTTC
J: TRBJ2-1
V: TRBV27
size: .
D: .

CDR3: CASSFYPDLDVLLSYEQYF
DNA: TGTGCCAGCAGCTTCTACCCCGATCTAGACGTTCTATTGTCCTACGAGCAGTACTTC
J: TRBJ2-7
V: TRBV7-8
size: once
D: .

CDR3: CASSLTGQNSYEQYF
DNA: TGTGCCAGCAGTTTAACGGGACAGAACTCCTACGAGCAGTACTTC
J: TRBJ2-7
V: TRBV27
size: .
D: TRBD1

CDR3: CSASWPGANVLTF
DNA: TGCAGTGCTAGTTGGCCTGGGGCCAACGTCCTGACTTTC
J: TRBJ2-6
V: TRBV20-1
size: .
D: .

CDR3: CASSQAGQRQSYGYTF
DNA: TGTGCCAGCAGCCAAGCAGGTCAGCGACAGTCCTATGGCTACACCTTC
J: TRBJ1-2
V: TRBV3-1/TRBV3-2
size: .
D: .

CDR3: CASSTGQGDTEAFF
DNA: TGTGCCAGTAGTACAGGACAGGGCGACACTGAAGCTTTCTTT
J: TRBJ1-1
V: TRBV19
size: .
D: TRBD1

CDR3: CSASPARAYSYEQYF
DNA: TGCAGTGCTAGTCCGGCCAGGGCCTACTCCTACGAGCAGTACTTC
J: TRBJ2-7
V: TRBV20-1
size: .
D: .

CDR3: CASSAIQVGDEQYF
DNA: TGTGCCAGCAGCGCGATTCAGGTGGGAGACGAGCAGTACTTC
J: TRBJ2-7
V: TRBV7-2
size: once
D: .

CDR3: CASSIQGTEAFF
DNA: TGTGCCAGCAGTATACAGGGCACTGAAGCTTTCTTT
J: TRBJ1-1
V: TRBV6-5
size: once
D: .

CDR3: CSVQGARNSPLHF
DNA: TGCAGCGTTCAGGGGGCGCGGAATTCACCCCTCCACTTT
J: TRBJ1-6
V: TRBV29-1
size: .
D: TRBD1

CDR3: CSVFPPGTASTEAFF
DNA: TGCAGCGTTTTTCCTCCCGGGACAGCTAGCACTGAAGCTTTCTTT
J: TRBJ1-1
V: TRBV29-1
size: .
D: TRBD1

CDR3: CASSLVPSYEQYF
DNA: TGTGCCAGCAGCTTAGTCCCTTCCTACGAGCAGTACTTC
J: TRBJ2-7
V: TRBV11-3
size: .
D: .

CDR3: CASSFRGPLSSTDTQYF
DNA: TGTGCCAGCAGCTTCCGAGGGCCGCTCTCATCCACAGATACGCAGTATTTT
J: TRBJ2-3
V: TRBV7-3
size: .
D: .

CDR3: CASSLDSANYGYTF
DNA: TGTGCCAGCAGCTTAGATTCAGCTAACTATGGCTACACCTTC
J: TRBJ1-2
V: TRBV11-2
size: .
D: .

CDR3: CASRNGLAEYNEQFF
DNA: TGTGCCAGCAGAAACGGACTAGCGGAATACAATGAGCAGTTCTTC
J: TRBJ2-1
V: TRBV6-5
size: .
D: TRBD2

CDR3: CASSDRSQQPQHF
DNA: TGTGCCAGCAGTGACAGGTCCCAGCAGCCCCAGCATTTT
J: TRBJ1-5
V: TRBV6-1
size: .
D: .

CDR3: CASKYGGLTMNTEAFF
DNA: TGTGCCAGCAAATACGGGGGACTAACCATGAACACTGAAGCTTTCTTT
J: TRBJ1-1
V: TRBV27
size: .
D: .

CDR3: CSVVGQGAGGNQPQHF
DNA: TGCAGCGTTGTGGGACAGGGAGCAGGCGGCAATCAGCCCCAGCATTTT
J: TRBJ1-5
V: TRBV29-1
size: .
D: TRBD1

CDR3: CASSHKLAGGENTGELFF
DNA: TGTGCCAGCAGCCATAAACTAGCGGGAGGGGAGAACACCGGGGAGCTGTTTTTT
J: TRBJ2-2
V: TRBV3-1/TRBV3-2
size: .
D: TRBD2

CDR3: CASSLLGSSYNEQFF
DNA: TGTGCCAGCAGCTTGCTAGGCAGCTCCTACAATGAGCAGTTCTTC
J: TRBJ2-1
V: TRBV5-8
size: few
D: .

CDR3: CASSLVTGGWTEAFF
DNA: TGTGCCAGCAGCTTAGTTACAGGGGGCTGGACTGAAGCTTTCTTT
J: TRBJ1-1
V: TRBV7-2
size: .
D: TRBD1

CDR3: CASSPGQGMETQYF
DNA: TGCGCCAGCAGCCCTGGACAGGGGATGGAGACCCAGTACTTC
J: TRBJ2-5
V: TRBV5-1
size: once
D: TRBD1

CDR3: CASSLRGLAGEVVEQYF
DNA: TGTGCCAGCAGCCTTCGCGGACTAGCGGGAGAAGTTGTCGAGCAGTACTTC
J: TRBJ2-7
V: TRBV6-2/TRBV6-3
size: once
D: TRBD2

CDR3: CASSQALGNSYEQYF
DNA: TGCGCCAGCAGCCAAGCTCTGGGCAACTCCTACGAGCAGTACTTC
J: TRBJ2-7
V: TRBV4-1
size: .
D: .

CDR3: CASSLAQGTDTQYF
DNA: TGTGCCAGCAGCTTAGCGCAGGGCACAGATACGCAGTATTTT
J: TRBJ2-3
V: TRBV7-9
size: once
D: .

CDR3: CASSFSPGLAVEQFF
DNA: TGTGCCAGCAGCTTCTCCCCGGGACTAGCAGTTGAGCAGTTCTTC
J: TRBJ2-1
V: TRBV11-2
size: .
D: TRBD2